This T cell receptor (beta chain) was recovered during a study of T cells after yellow fever vaccination. Background on the study: Any fraction with a low cell number was prepared using SMART-Seq v4 Ultra Low Input.

The V gene end was trimmed by 3 bases and the J gene end by 10 bases; junction bases not matched to a gene: 15. This CDR3 is 16 amino acids long. The V gene's germline CDR1 is MGHRA and CDR2 YSYEKL. They built TCR cDNA with 5'RACE template switching, a step that put in a universal primer site and UMIs. One entry per CDR3 protein, called by TCRdb with MiXCR from the 5' RACE reads. The sample includes 180,000 or so distinct CDR3 sequences, approximately 11% of them seen just once. Overall study findings and caveats: The booster saw the reappearance of most primary-vaccination clones (roughly 95% CD4, around 90% CD8).

This clonotype was detected ten times or more. The antigen is not known. The chain carries TRBV4-1 and TRBJ2-5; 9 positions match TRBD1. The TCR sequence derives from a man aged 18 to 29 who received the YFV17D yellow fever vaccine. The sample here was CD8+ T cells sorted from PBMCs, taken 15 days after the yellow fever booster vaccination. In nucleotides, the CDR3 is TGCGCCAGCAGCCATTCCTCCCCGGGACAGGGTATCGGCCAGTACTTC. Its protein is CASSHSSPGQGIGQYF.